These T cell receptor beta chains were read from a single sample in a study of blood T cell repertoires in COVID-19. Clones were sequenced by immunoSEQ multiplex PCR, and TCRdb holds only the in-frame ones, with some missing. The table includes roughly 99,000 clones, more than 70% detected once. Specimen: peripheral blood. Receptors originate from a man between 65 and 80 years old with acute or convalescent COVID-19. Both conserved end residues are part of each CDR3. A D gene is named only where the DNA matches it firmly. The size entry is marked missing in some rows and otherwise reads once, few, many or a size class.

clone_size,v_call,d_call,j_call,cdr3_nt,cdr3_aa
-,TRBV5-1,TRBD1,TRBJ1-6,TGCGCCAGCAGCTTGGAGGGACAGGGAGACTCACCCCTCCACTTT,CASSLEGQGDSPLHF
few,TRBV9,-,TRBJ1-1,TGTGCCAGCAGCGTAGGGGCAGGGTCGGTCACTGAAGCTTTCTTT,CASSVGAGSVTEAFF
-,TRBV12-3/TRBV12-4,-,TRBJ2-1,TGTGCCAGCAGTCAAATGAGTGAGCAGTTCTTC,CASSQMSEQFF
-,TRBV6-6,TRBD1,TRBJ1-1,TGTGCCAGCAGTCGACAGGACAGGGAGGCTTTCTTT,CASSRQDREAFF
-,TRBV5-1,-,TRBJ1-1,TGCGCCAGCAGCTTGGGACAGGAGAACACTGAAGCTTTCTTT,CASSLGQENTEAFF
few,TRBV5-6,TRBD2,TRBJ2-1,TGTGCCAGCAGCTTCCTAGCGGGGGCGACCTACAATGAGCAGTTCTTC,CASSFLAGATYNEQFF
-,TRBV6-1,-,TRBJ1-2,TGTGCCAGCAGTGAACAGTGGGGCGGCTACACCTTC,CASSEQWGGYTF
-,TRBV5-8,-,TRBJ1-5,TGTGCCAGCAGCCCAGGCGTTACGAGCAATCAGCCCCAGCATTTT,CASSPGVTSNQPQHF
-,TRBV2,TRBD1,TRBJ1-3,TGTGCCAGCAGTGTCCCAGGGGGCCTCGGAAACACCATATATTTT,CASSVPGGLGNTIYF
-,TRBV7-6,-,TRBJ2-3,TGTGCCAGCAGCTTAGGGACAATCTCTAGCACAGATACGCAGTATTTT,CASSLGTISSTDTQYF
-,TRBV19,TRBD1,TRBJ1-5,TGTGCCAGTAGTAGGGACAGGGGAAGCAATCAGCCCCAGCATTTT,CASSRDRGSNQPQHF
-,TRBV9,TRBD2,TRBJ2-3,TGTGCCAGCAGCGTAGTGGCTAGCGGGGGGGCTCCACATACGCAGTATTTT,CASSVVASGGAPHTQYF
-,TRBV18,TRBD2,TRBJ2-3,TGTGCCAGCTCACCTGACCCCTCTAGCGGGGGCACCACAGATACGCAGTATTTT,CASSPDPSSGGTTDTQYF
-,TRBV12-3/TRBV12-4,-,TRBJ2-5,TGTGCCAGCAGTGTCCTTGAGACCCAGTACTTC,CASSVLETQYF
-,TRBV12-3/TRBV12-4,-,TRBJ2-2,TGTGCCAGCGGAGCCACCGGGGAGCTGTTTTTT,CASGATGELFF
-,TRBV6-5,TRBD1,TRBJ1-3,TGTGCCAGCAGTCGCTTCAGGGGGCCTGGAAACACCATATATTTT,CASSRFRGPGNTIYF
-,TRBV7-2,-,TRBJ1-2,TGTGCCAGCAGCTTTAGCGGCGCCGAGAACTATGGCTACACCTTC,CASSFSGAENYGYTF
few,TRBV27,TRBD1,TRBJ1-2,TGTGCCAGCAGTCAACGAATGACAGGGAAGTACTATGGCTACACCTTC,CASSQRMTGKYYGYTF
-,TRBV19,TRBD2,TRBJ2-2,TGTGCCAGTAGTACCGGACTAGGCCTCGGGGAGCTGTTTTTT,CASSTGLGLGELFF
-,TRBV3-1/TRBV3-2,-,TRBJ1-6,TGTGCCAGCAGCCAAGATCTGACGGGTTGGCCACCCCTCCACTTT,CASSQDLTGWPPLHF
-,TRBV6-5,TRBD1,TRBJ1-2,TGTGCCAGCAGAGCACAGGGGTGGAATGGCTACACCTTC,CASRAQGWNGYTF
few,TRBV7-2,TRBD1,TRBJ2-5,TGTGCCAGCAGCCCCGGGACAGGGCGGGAGACCCAGTACTTC,CASSPGTGRETQYF
-,TRBV4-1,-,TRBJ1-1,TGCGCCAGCAGCCAAGATTTATCCGCGGACACTGAAGCTTTCTTT,CASSQDLSADTEAFF
-,TRBV6-4,TRBD1,TRBJ2-7,TGTGCCAGCAGTGACTCAAGGGACAGTGCCACCTACGAGCAGTACTTC,CASSDSRDSATYEQYF
-,TRBV7-3,TRBD2,TRBJ2-3,TGTGCCAGCAGCCGGGACTACACAGATACGCAGTATTTT,CASSRDYTDTQYF
-,TRBV5-1,TRBD1,TRBJ1-2,TGCGCCAGCAGCCCCCGGGACAGTAACTATGGCTACACCTTC,CASSPRDSNYGYTF
-,TRBV5-4,TRBD1,TRBJ1-1,TGTGCCAGCAGCTCCCCTTTGGACAGGGAAGCTTTCTTT,CASSSPLDREAFF
-,TRBV7-9,TRBD2,TRBJ2-3,TGTGCCAGCAGCTTTGTAGCGGGGGGGAGGACAGATACGCAGTATTTT,CASSFVAGGRTDTQYF
-,TRBV6-5,TRBD2,TRBJ2-1,TGTGCCAGCAGGGGAAGCGGGGGGGCCTACAATGAGCAGTTCTTC,CASRGSGGAYNEQFF
-,TRBV7-9,TRBD1,TRBJ1-1,TGTGCCAGCAGCTTGGACAGGGCGAACACTGAAGCTTTCTTT,CASSLDRANTEAFF
-,TRBV6-2/TRBV6-3,TRBD1,TRBJ2-5,TGTGCCAGCAGTTACGACAGGGGGTCGGCCCAGTACTTC,CASSYDRGSAQYF
-,TRBV14,-,TRBJ2-1,TGTGCCAGCAGCCGAGGACCTCATAGAGGGTCCTACAATGAGCAGTTCTTC,CASSRGPHRGSYNEQFF
-,TRBV5-1,TRBD1,TRBJ2-3,TGCGCCAGCAGCTTGGAGGGGACAGGGAGAAATACGCAGTATTTT,CASSLEGTGRNTQYF
-,TRBV3-1/TRBV3-2,TRBD1,TRBJ2-1,TGTGCCAGCAGCCCCCACCCCGGGACAGCTAATGAGCAGTTCTTC,CASSPHPGTANEQFF
-,TRBV19,-,TRBJ2-2,TGTGCCAGTAGTAATCCAGGGCGGTCCACCGGGGAGCTGTTTTTT,CASSNPGRSTGELFF
-,TRBV25-1,-,TRBJ1-3,TGTGCCAGCAGTGAAGAGAGGTCTGGAAACACCATATATTTT,CASSEERSGNTIYF
-,TRBV27,-,TRBJ1-6,TGTGCCAGCAGTAATAATGGGGGGAATTCACCCCTCCACTTT,CASSNNGGNSPLHF
-,TRBV5-1,-,TRBJ2-7,TGCGCCAGCAGCCTAGGGGGAGCGGCTCTTAACGAGCAGTACTTC,CASSLGGAALNEQYF
-,TRBV5-1,-,TRBJ1-3,TGCGCCAGCAGCCCAAACCGCCAGGGGTTAGGAAACACCATATATTTT,CASSPNRQGLGNTIYF
-,TRBV11-2,-,TRBJ2-3,TGTGCCAGCAGCTTAGATATTGGGGGCTTGGCAGATACGCAGTATTTT,CASSLDIGGLADTQYF
-,TRBV24-1,TRBD1,TRBJ1-1,TGTGCCACCGGAGTGACGGACAGGATCGACACTGAAGCTTTCTTT,CATGVTDRIDTEAFF
-,TRBV7-9,TRBD1,TRBJ1-2,TGTGCCAGCAGCTTAGGGGAGACAGGGACGGGAGGCTACACCTTC,CASSLGETGTGGYTF
-,TRBV6-5,TRBD2,TRBJ2-3,TGTGCCAGCAGTTATGGAACGGGGGGAGGTAGTAATACGCAGTATTTT,CASSYGTGGGSNTQYF
-,TRBV6-6,TRBD1,TRBJ2-7,TGTGCCAGCAACAGACAGGGGGGGGAAGAGCAGTACTTC,CASNRQGGEEQYF
-,TRBV29-1,TRBD1,TRBJ2-3,TGCAGCGTTGAAGGGGGACAGGGTGGGACAGATACGCAGTATTTT,CSVEGGQGGTDTQYF